The 23 T cell receptor beta chains below were found in one sample sequenced in a study of blood T cell repertoires in COVID-19. Generated by immunoSEQ multiplex PCR, the TCRdb table keeps only in-frame clones and is missing some. The sample consists of 100,000 to 120,000 clones, 75% to 85% of them appearing once. The sample consisted of peripheral blood. These receptors all stem from a woman aged 60 to 75 with acute or convalescent COVID-19.

The sample holds one count of this clone. The chain recombines TRBV11-2 with TRBJ2-1, with 8 bases identical to TRBD2. The CDR3 length is 17 residues. Germline CDR1 and CDR2: SGHAT and FQNNGV. V lost 0 bases, J lost 5 bases, and 9 bases stayed unmatched. CDR3: CASSLDLRGGGNNEQFF. CDR3 sequence (DNA): TGTGCCAGCAGCTTAGATTTACGTGGCGGGGGGAACAATGAGCAGTTCTTC.

The J gene is TRBJ1-5, the V gene TRBV13; 7 nucleotides match TRBD1. CDR1 and CDR2 (germline): PRHDT, FYEKMQ (reference sequence). The CDR3 length is 13 residues. V gave up 5 bases and J gave up 8 bases; unmatched junction bases: 6. CDR3 nucleotides: TGTGCCAGCAGCCAGGACAGGTGGGAGCCCCAGCATTTT. Translating it yields CASSQDRWEPQHF.

The chain employs TRBV6-2 or TRBV6-3 and TRBJ1-1; D unresolved. Trimming pared 6 bases from V and 4 bases from J, leaving 15 bases between. Germline V CDR1 and CDR2: MNHEY, SVGEGT. The CDR3 covers 14 residues. For the CDR3, the DNA is TGTGCCAGCAGCCCACAAGGTGGAGGCACTGAAGCTTTCTTT. It is translated as CASSPQGGGTEAFF.

The genes are TRBV7-2 and TRBJ1-6; no definite D call. CDR1 is SGHTA, CDR2 FQGNSA, per germline. The V gene lost 2 bases and the J gene lost 11 bases, with 10 bases spanning the gap. The length of the CDR3 is 13 residues. The CDR3 DNA sequence: TGTGCCAGCAGCTTATCCCTCGGGACACCCCTCCACTTT. As protein: CASSLSLGTPLHF.

The chain has TRBV30 and TRBJ2-3; D perhaps matches TRBD2 (6 bases). This CDR3 has 14 residues. Trimming cost V 7 bases and J 0 bases, with 14 bases left between them. Germline-derived CDR1 and CDR2 are GTSNPN and SVGIG (reference sequence). In DNA, the CDR3 is TGTGCCTACTCCCGGGGGAGGAGCACAGATACGCAGTATTTT. This gives the protein CAYSRGRSTDTQYF.

The rearrangement links TRBV11-3 to TRBJ1-3; D gene ambiguous. Trimming removed 4 bases at V and 0 bases at J, with 10 bases between. The germline gives CDR1 SGHNT, CDR2 YENEEA. This CDR3 contains 15 residues. The CDR3 protein is CASSSIPNSGNTIYF. In DNA form, the CDR3 reads TGTGCCAGCAGCTCTATCCCTAACTCTGGAAACACCATATATTTT. The variable domain in full, with the rest retrieved from reference TRBV11-3 and TRBJ1-3, is EAGVVQSPRYKIIEKKQPVAFWCNPISGHNTLYWYLQNLGQGPELLIRYENEEAVDDSQLPKDRFSAERLKGVDSTLKIQPAELGDSAVYLCASSSIPNSGNTIYFGEGSWLTVV.

The chain links TRBV19 to TRBJ2-7; 8 bases match TRBD2. V lost 4 bases and J lost 0; bases outside the gene matches: 8. Per germline, CDR1 LNHDA and CDR2 SQIVND (reference sequence). The CDR3 runs to 16 residues. This CDR3 is CASSRSSGGFSYEQYF. CDR3 DNA: TGTGCCAGTAGTAGGTCCAGCGGGGGCTTCTCCTACGAGCAGTACTTC.

V gene TRBV5-1 combines with J gene TRBJ2-1; D perhaps matches TRBD1 (6 bases). The CDR3 runs 14 residues. CDR1 is SGHRS, CDR2 YFSETQ, per germline. V lost 10 bases and J 8 bases, leaving 22 bases between the germline ends. CDR3 sequence reads: CASARDKKKYEQFF. The DNA of the CDR3 is TGCGCCTCAGCCAGGGACAAGAAGAAGTATGAGCAGTTCTTC.

J is TRBJ1-4 and V is TRBV4-1; 8 bases are a match to TRBD1. The CDR3 has 14 residues. The germline gives CDR1 MGHRA, CDR2 YSYEKL. J was trimmed by 8 bases and V by 4 bases; bases with no gene match: 6. For the CDR3, the DNA is TGCGCCAGCAGCCGATACAGGGGGGAGGAAAAACTGTTTTTT. As protein: CASSRYRGEEKLFF.

The chain couples TRBV7-2 to TRBJ1-2, with D unresolved. Per germline, CDR1 SGHTA and CDR2 FQGNSA. V was pared by 5 bases and J by 4 bases, with 5 bases between. The CDR3 loop spans 11 amino acids. The CDR3 protein is CASSPVYGYTF. The CDR3 DNA reads as TGTGCCAGCAGCCCAGTCTATGGCTACACCTTC.

This chain joins TRBV19 and TRBJ1-1; D is perhaps TRBD1 (5 bases). This CDR3 region has 17 residues. The germline CDR1 and CDR2 sequences are LNHDA and SQIVND (reference sequence). The V end lost 3 bases, the J end lost 3 bases, and 20 bases lay between the germline ends. CDR3 residues: CASSILPTRGKDTEAFF. DNA of the CDR3: TGTGCCAGTAGTATTTTACCGACAAGGGGAAAAGACACTGAAGCTTTCTTT.

The chain recombines TRBV6-2 or TRBV6-3 with TRBJ1-1; perhaps TRBD1 as D (5 bases). V shed 4 bases and J shed 8 bases, with 11 bases lying between them. Looked up from germline, CDR1 is MNHEY and CDR2 is SVGEGT. CDR3 length equals 12 residues. In DNA form, the CDR3 reads TGTGCCAGCAGTTTAAGGACAACCGAAGCTTTCTTT. Translated: CASSLRTTEAFF.

This chain joins TRBV4-1 and TRBJ1-6; 7 bases agree with TRBD1. Germline values: CDR1 MGHRA, CDR2 YSYEKL. The CDR3 is made up of 19 amino acids. Germline trimming cut 4 bases from V and 6 bases from J; bases unmatched to any gene: 18. The CDR3 spells CASSPLIRLTGAGNSPLHF. For the CDR3, the DNA is TGCGCCAGCAGCCCTTTAATCCGGTTAACAGGGGCGGGTAATTCACCCCTCCACTTT.

This clone came up many times. This chain uses TRBV6-2 or TRBV6-3 with TRBJ1-2; D possibly corresponds to TRBD1 (5 bases). Deletions cut 1 base from V and 4 bases from J, with 10 bases between. Germline CDR1 reads MNHEY; CDR2 reads SVGEGT. The CDR3 has 14 amino acids. Here the CDR3 reads CASSYFQGPYGYTF. Here the CDR3 DNA reads TGTGCCAGCAGTTACTTCCAGGGCCCCTATGGCTACACCTTC.

V gene TRBV19 combines with J gene TRBJ2-1, with 10 nucleotides matching TRBD2. The length of the CDR3 is 22 residues. With V trimmed by 5 bases and J by 2 bases, 24 bases remained unmatched. Germline-derived CDR1 and CDR2 are LNHDA and SQIVND (reference sequence). Written as DNA, the CDR3 is TGTGCCAGTAGTTCCCCTCCGGGTCGGGGGGCTAGCGGGGGAATCGCCTACAATGAGCAGTTCTTC. Its translation is CASSSPPGRGASGGIAYNEQFF.

The V call is TRBV5-1, the J call TRBJ1-1; 8 bases match TRBD1. Losses at the gene ends were 4 bases for V and 4 bases for J; bases not matched to a gene: 3. CDR1 SGHRS and CDR2 YFSETQ come from the germline V gene. The CDR3 length is 13 residues. For the CDR3, the DNA is TGCGCCAGCAGCACAACAGGGGGCACTGAAGCTTTCTTT. Encoded protein: CASSTTGGTEAFF.

V gene TRBV2 combines with J gene TRBJ2-2; 16 bases fit TRBD2. With V trimmed by 7 bases and J by 5 bases, 7 bases remained unmatched. The CDR3 sequence is 17 residues long. Germline loops: CDR1 SNHLY, CDR2 FYNNEI. CDR3 sequence: CASTGTSGGASTGELFF. The CDR3 DNA sequence: TGTGCCAGCACCGGGACTAGCGGGGGGGCCAGTACCGGGGAGCTGTTTTTT.

The chain links TRBV6-5 to TRBJ2-5, with TRBD1 matching over 9 bases. J lost 5 bases, V lost 4 bases, and 5 bases had no gene match. Germline V gene data show CDR1 as MNHEY and CDR2 as SVGAGI. This CDR3 region has 14 residues. Here the CDR3 DNA reads TGTGCCAGCAGTTGGGACAGGGTTGCCGAGACCCAGTACTTC. This encodes CASSWDRVAETQYF.

This clone came up a few times. The J gene is TRBJ2-2, the V gene TRBV9; TRBD1 aligns across 9 bases. This CDR3 is built from 15 residues. Germline CDR1 and CDR2: SGDLS and YYNGEE. J lost 5 bases, V lost 4 bases, and 6 bases had no gene match. As DNA, the CDR3 is TGTGCCAGCAGCTATCGGGACAGGGAGACCGGGGAGCTGTTTTTT. This encodes CASSYRDRETGELFF.

The genes are TRBV19 and TRBJ2-7; 7 bases match TRBD1. Germline V gives CDR1 LNHDA, CDR2 SQIVND (reference sequence). The junction had 1 base not matched to a gene; V was cut back by 3 bases and J by 2 bases. The CDR3 is 13 amino acids. In DNA form, the CDR3 reads TGTGCCAGTAGTATCGGGACAGCCTACGAGCAGTACTTC. This translates into CASSIGTAYEQYF.

CDR3 DNA sequence: TGTGCCAGCAGTGTGGACTCCGGGAGGGAGACCCAGTACTTC. It codes for CASSVDSGRETQYF. V gene TRBV2 combines with J gene TRBJ2-5; 7 bases agree with TRBD2. From germline, CDR1 is SNHLY and CDR2 FYNNEI. V shed 4 bases and J 5 bases; nucleotides not matched to a gene: 7. The CDR3 covers 14 residues. Variable domain in full (rest from reference TRBV2 and TRBJ2-5): EPEVTQTPSHQVTQMGQEVILRCVPISNHLYFYWYRQILGQKVEFLVSFYNNEISEKSEIFDDQFSVERPDGSNFTLKIRSTKLEDSAMYFCASSVDSGRETQYFGPGTRLLVL.

The genes are TRBV7-7 and TRBJ2-5; perhaps TRBD2 as D (5 bases). This CDR3 contains 13 residues. With 5 bases removed from V and 1 base from J, the gap between germline ends came to 8 bases. The germline V gene encodes CDR1 SSHAT and CDR2 FNYEAQ (reference sequence). CDR3 region: CASSEAVQETQYF. DNA for the CDR3: TGTGCCAGCAGCGAAGCGGTCCAAGAGACCCAGTACTTC.

This chain joins TRBV6-1 and TRBJ2-1; TRBD2 matches 12 bases. V lost 2 bases, J lost 12 bases, and 8 bases stayed unmatched. Germline V gene data show CDR1 as MNHNS and CDR2 as SASEGT. This CDR3 region has 15 residues. The CDR3 coding sequence is TGTGCCAGCAGTGAACTAGGACTAGCGGGGATCGTGCAGTTCTTC. Protein: CASSELGLAGIVQFF.